These T cell receptor beta chains were read from a single sample in a study of cytomegalovirus exposure and HLA in healthy donors. TCRdb's table, derived via immunoSEQ multiplex PCR, lists solely in-frame clones and lacks some. The sample has about 130,000 clones; 85% to 90% are singletons. Sequenced material: PBMCs. These receptors were collected from a woman aged 30 to 39 in good health and CMV-seronegative. The CDR3 runs from the conserved cysteine through the conserved F or W. D genes are given only for firm matches. Clone size appears in some rows only: once, few, many, or a class for an expanded clone.

once,TRBJ2-2,TRBV2,.,TGTGCCAGCAGTGAAGCGCGTCAAAACACCGGGGAGCTGTTTTTT,CASSEARQNTGELFF
.,TRBJ1-1,TRBV7-9,.,TGTGCCAGCAGCTTGGGACAAGAAGCTTTCTTT,CASSLGQEAFF
.,TRBJ2-2,TRBV29-1,TRBD2,TGCAGCGTTGAGACTAGCGGGATTTCCACCGGGGAGCTGTTTTTT,CSVETSGISTGELFF
.,TRBJ1-2,TRBV5-4,TRBD1,TGTGCCAGCAGCCCCGGGACAGGGGCCCCCAGACTTTATGGCTACACCTTC,CASSPGTGAPRLYGYTF
.,TRBJ1-4,TRBV10-3,TRBD1,TGTGCCATCAGCCCTACAGGGGGCGGCGAAAAACTGTTTTTT,CAISPTGGGEKLFF
.,TRBJ2-1,TRBV5-4,TRBD2,TGTGCCAGCAGCTTGGGACTAGCGCACGGGAATGAGCAGTTCTTC,CASSLGLAHGNEQFF
few,TRBJ1-1,TRBV7-3,.,TGTGCCAGCAGCTTAAACCGGGACACTGAAGCTTTCTTT,CASSLNRDTEAFF
.,TRBJ2-3,TRBV9,.,TGTGCCAGCAGCGTAGAACCCAGCGGCACAGATACGCAGTATTTT,CASSVEPSGTDTQYF
.,TRBJ2-7,TRBV5-4,TRBD2,TGTGCCAGCAGCCCCGCGGGAGGGGTCTCCGAGCAGTACTTC,CASSPAGGVSEQYF
.,TRBJ2-1,TRBV5-6,.,TGTGCCAGCACCCGGGTGACTACGGGCAATGAGCAGTTCTTC,CASTRVTTGNEQFF
.,TRBJ2-3,TRBV18,TRBD2,TGTGCCAGCTCACCCCCGGGACTAGCGGGAAGGGGGACGCAGTATTTT,CASSPPGLAGRGTQYF
.,TRBJ2-7,TRBV13,.,TGTGCCAGCAGCTTAGAAGGGAGTTTAGGCCGGGAGCAGTACTTC,CASSLEGSLGREQYF
.,TRBJ2-7,TRBV30,.,TGTGCCTGGAGTGATTCTTCCGGGAGCTACGAGCAGTACTTC,CAWSDSSGSYEQYF
.,TRBJ1-1,TRBV27,TRBD1,TGTGCCAGCAGGTTAGGGGCCCTTACAGGGGGAACTAGTGGCACTGAAGCTTTCTTT,CASRLGALTGGTSGTEAFF
.,TRBJ2-1,TRBV7-6,.,TGTGCCAGCAGCCTAGAGCGAGGGTACAATGAGCAGTTCTTC,CASSLERGYNEQFF
once,TRBJ1-2,TRBV28,.,TGTGCCAGCAGTCCCCGACAGTTCTATGGCTACACCTTC,CASSPRQFYGYTF
once,TRBJ1-2,TRBV5-5,TRBD1,TGTGCCAGCAGCCCTCGGGACAGGGAGTATGGCTACACCTTC,CASSPRDREYGYTF
.,TRBJ1-2,TRBV5-4,TRBD1,TGTGCCACCCTCTCGGGAGGTCGCGACAGGGGGCTCCAACATGGCTACACCTTC,CATLSGGRDRGLQHGYTF
.,TRBJ2-7,TRBV9,TRBD1,TGTGCCAGCAGCGTAGCACAGGGGTCCTCCTACGAGCAGTACTTC,CASSVAQGSSYEQYF
once,TRBJ1-2,TRBV29-1,TRBD1,TGCAGCGTGCTAAATCAGGGGGTGGATGGCTACACCTTC,CSVLNQGVDGYTF
.,TRBJ2-6,TRBV5-8,.,TGTGCCAGCAGCCTCAACGGGGGAGTCTCTGGGGCCAACGTCCTGACTTTC,CASSLNGGVSGANVLTF
.,TRBJ2-7,TRBV7-9,TRBD1,TGTGCCAGCAGCACACAGGGGGCTTCCTACGAGCAGTACTTC,CASSTQGASYEQYF
.,TRBJ2-7,TRBV19,TRBD2,TGTGCCAGTAATACATTAGCGGGAGTAGGTGAGCAGTACTTC,CASNTLAGVGEQYF
.,TRBJ1-2,TRBV19,.,TGTGCCAGTAGTATATGGACAATAGCTAACTATGGCTACACCTTC,CASSIWTIANYGYTF
.,TRBJ2-2,TRBV4-3,TRBD1,TGCGCCAGCAGCCAAGATAGCTGGTGGCGGGGACAGGGTCCGAGGAACACCGGGGAGCTGTTTTTT,CASSQDSWWRGQGPRNTGELFF
.,TRBJ1-5,TRBV4-2,TRBD1,TGTGCCAGCAGCCTTAGGACAGGGAATCAGCCCCAGCATTTT,CASSLRTGNQPQHF
once,TRBJ2-7,TRBV13,.,TGTGCCAGCAGTCCACCGGGACTCCCTTACGGGTCCTACGAGCAGTACTTC,CASSPPGLPYGSYEQYF
once,TRBJ1-2,TRBV7-3,TRBD1,TGTGCCAGCAGCCCCCGCGGACAGGGGGACTATGGCTACACCTTC,CASSPRGQGDYGYTF
few,TRBJ2-7,TRBV7-2,TRBD2,TGTGCCAGCAGCACGCACGGGACTAGTACCGAGCAGTACTTC,CASSTHGTSTEQYF
.,TRBJ2-7,TRBV27,TRBD2,TGTGCCAGCAGTCTACGCCCCCTAGCGGGGGTGGGAGGCGAGCAGTACTTC,CASSLRPLAGVGGEQYF
few,TRBJ1-3,TRBV4-1,.,TGCGCCAGCAGCCTTGAGGCAGGGCGAGAAGACACCATATATTTT,CASSLEAGREDTIYF
.,TRBJ2-3,TRBV19,TRBD2,TGTGCCAGTAGTTCTAGCGGGAGCACAGATACGCAGTATTTT,CASSSSGSTDTQYF
.,TRBJ2-3,TRBV19,TRBD2,TGTGCCAGTAGTATCCCCCGCCAGACTAGCGGGCCGGGGGATACGCAGTATTTT,CASSIPRQTSGPGDTQYF
.,TRBJ1-2,TRBV5-1,TRBD1,TGCGCCAGCAGCCGGGACAGGGAATATGGCTACACCTTC,CASSRDREYGYTF
.,TRBJ2-1,TRBV15,.,TGTGCCACCAGCAGAGACAGAAACCCAGTGACCTACAATGAGCAGTTCTTC,CATSRDRNPVTYNEQFF
once,TRBJ2-7,TRBV7-9,.,TGTGCCAGCAGCTTAGACAGGTTCCTTTCCCACGAGCAGTACTTC,CASSLDRFLSHEQYF
.,TRBJ2-3,TRBV25-1,.,TGTGCCAGCAGTTACGGAGCCACAGATACGCAGTATTTT,CASSYGATDTQYF
.,TRBJ2-7,TRBV7-8,.,TGTGCCAGCAGCTTAGAATTTACTAGGAACTACGAGCAGTACTTC,CASSLEFTRNYEQYF
.,TRBJ2-7,TRBV7-9,.,TGTGCCAGCAGCCCCCAGGGGAACGGCGAGCAGTACTTC,CASSPQGNGEQYF
.,TRBJ1-1,TRBV2,.,TGTGCCAGCAGTTGGGTCGACGGGACTGAAGCTTTCTTT,CASSWVDGTEAFF
.,TRBJ1-3,TRBV7-8,.,TGTGCCAGCAGCTCCCGGACATCACCGCGGTCTGGAAACACCATATATTTT,CASSSRTSPRSGNTIYF
.,TRBJ2-3,TRBV28,TRBD2,TGTGCCAGCACCGCACTAGCGGGACTATTAAGCACAGATACGCAGTATTTT,CASTALAGLLSTDTQYF
.,TRBJ1-2,TRBV6-1,TRBD1,TGTGCCAGCAGTCCGGGACAGGGGGCCGGCTACACCTTC,CASSPGQGAGYTF
few,TRBJ1-4,TRBV5-1,TRBD1,TGCGCCAGCAGCCTCGGGACAGGGGAGGTGGGGGAAAAACTGTTTTTT,CASSLGTGEVGEKLFF
.,TRBJ2-1,TRBV4-1,TRBD2,TGCGCCAGCAGCCAAGCCCTAGGGGGAGCGGGAGCCTACAATGAGCAGTTCTTC,CASSQALGGAGAYNEQFF
once,TRBJ1-5,TRBV16,.,TGTGCCAGCAGCCAATCGGCCGGGGGGGCTGGCAATCAGCCCCAGCATTTT,CASSQSAGGAGNQPQHF
.,TRBJ1-4,TRBV6-1,TRBD1,TGTGCCAGCAGTGAGTTACGACAGGGTCGAAGCGAAAAACTGTTTTTT,CASSELRQGRSEKLFF
.,TRBJ1-2,TRBV28,.,TGTGCCAGCAGTCTTGTGGGAGGCTCAGGCTACACCTTC,CASSLVGGSGYTF
.,TRBJ1-1,TRBV19,TRBD1,TGTGCCAGTAGTCCACGGACAGGGGGCTACACTGAAGCTTTCTTT,CASSPRTGGYTEAFF
.,TRBJ1-1,TRBV5-1,TRBD1,TGCGCCAGCAGCTTGGGACAGGGATACACTGAAGCTTTCTTT,CASSLGQGYTEAFF